These T cell receptor beta chains were read from a single sample in a study of beta chain features in type 1 diabetes. Only in-frame clones appear in the TCRdb table, and some are missing; sequencing was by immunoSEQ multiplex PCR. The profile covers under 250,000 clones, with 13% to 15% appearing a single time and around 0.03% taken by the ten largest. The material sequenced was naive CD4+ T cells from blood. The receptor source for this set is a woman aged 40 to 50 in good health. Each CDR3 is given with its conserved first and last residue. Fields, in order: J gene, V gene, CDR3 protein.

TRBJ2-7	TRBV9	CASSVTDGGSYEQYF
TRBJ1-2	TRBV5-1	CASSHGTGRSIDYGYTF
TRBJ2-7	TRBV11-2	CASSLVPKGQGWYEQYF
TRBJ1-2	TRBV6-6	CASSPSGGGSNYGYTF
TRBJ2-3	TRBV18	CASSPITSGATDTQYF
TRBJ1-2	TRBV19	CASSISQGGYTF
TRBJ1-1	TRBV9	CASSVVTGRTEAFF
TRBJ2-5	TRBV6-5	CASSWRGGETQYF
TRBJ2-7	TRBV19	CASSASLPSYEQYF
TRBJ2-5	TRBV9	CASSAKPQTGGGETQYF
TRBJ1-2	TRBV7-9	CASSLGGQNYGYTF
TRBJ2-1	TRBV5-4	CASSPGGDHNEQFF
TRBJ2-7	TRBV19	CASSMVPNGQVTYEQYF
TRBJ2-7	TRBV5-1	CASSMGLLSYEQYF
TRBJ1-2	TRBV7-9	CASIETGGFYGYTF
TRBJ1-2	TRBV10-3	CAITGGQADGYTF
TRBJ2-5	TRBV9	CASSTQPRTGGKVETQYF
TRBJ1-5	TRBV4-1	CASSHGQGAVGPQHF
TRBJ2-7	TRBV4-3	CASSQRQSSYEQYF
TRBJ2-7	TRBV18	CASSPLGTSGIHEQYF
TRBJ1-6	TRBV18	CASSGTGGTTSYNSPLHF
TRBJ2-5	TRBV19	CASSLGETQYF
TRBJ2-1	TRBV7-2	CASSPTGTSGGSFF
TRBJ2-1	TRBV11-3	CASSFGTVYNEQFF
TRBJ2-7	TRBV9	CASSVALSYEQYF
TRBJ2-7	TRBV5-1	CASSFNRGQYEQYF
TRBJ1-5	TRBV25-1	CASSSPGEGQPQHF
TRBJ2-3	TRBV27	CASSLAGSTDTQYF
TRBJ2-7	TRBV7-9	CASGDRGGF
TRBJ2-7	TRBV25-1	CASGTPGLGSLYF
TRBJ1-1	TRBV5-1	CASSLGQGRAFF
TRBJ2-3	TRBV5-1	CASSLPTDTQYF